These T cell receptor beta chains were read from a single sample in a study of siplizumab effects on memory and regulatory T cells. Profiling relied on immunoSEQ multiplex PCR, and the TCRdb table lists in-frame clones only, not all of them. The sample records around 100,000 clones, about nine tenths being singletons. Specimen: non-Treg CD4+ T cells sorted from blood. The source of these receptors is a human donor in good health. Both conserved end residues are part of each CDR3. D genes are given only for firm matches. Clone size is stated in some rows and not others, as once, few, many or a class when expanded.

d_call: TRBD1; clone_size: NA; j_call: TRBJ1-1; v_call: TRBV6-1; cdr3_aa: CASSVSGGREAFF; cdr3_nt: TGTGCCAGCAGTGTGTCAGGGGGCCGTGAAGCTTTCTTT
d_call: NA; clone_size: once; j_call: TRBJ1-2; v_call: TRBV5-1; cdr3_aa: CASSLAPGATSYGYTF; cdr3_nt: TGCGCCAGCAGCTTGGCCCCTGGGGCCACGAGCTATGGCTACACCTTC
d_call: NA; clone_size: NA; j_call: TRBJ1-2; v_call: TRBV9; cdr3_aa: CASSSPGHFYGYTF; cdr3_nt: TGTGCCAGCAGCTCACCGGGACACTTCTATGGCTACACCTTC
d_call: NA; clone_size: NA; j_call: TRBJ1-1; v_call: TRBV5-1; cdr3_aa: CASSLWVANTEAFF; cdr3_nt: TGCGCCAGCAGCTTGTGGGTGGCCAACACTGAAGCTTTCTTT
d_call: TRBD1; clone_size: NA; j_call: TRBJ2-2; v_call: TRBV5-1; cdr3_aa: CASSSGQPTGELFF; cdr3_nt: TGCGCCAGCAGCTCGGGACAGCCCACCGGGGAGCTGTTTTTT
d_call: NA; clone_size: once; j_call: TRBJ2-2; v_call: TRBV6-4; cdr3_aa: CASRQREGTGELFF; cdr3_nt: TGTGCCAGCAGACAGCGCGAGGGCACCGGGGAGCTGTTTTTT
d_call: NA; clone_size: NA; j_call: TRBJ2-3; v_call: TRBV7-3; cdr3_aa: CASSLNPVVDTQYF; cdr3_nt: TGTGCCAGCAGCTTAAACCCGGTGGTTGATACGCAGTATTTT
d_call: TRBD2; clone_size: NA; j_call: TRBJ2-7; v_call: TRBV27; cdr3_aa: CASSLGTSGYEQYF; cdr3_nt: TGTGCCAGCAGTCTAGGGACTAGCGGGTACGAGCAGTACTTC
d_call: TRBD2; clone_size: NA; j_call: TRBJ2-7; v_call: TRBV5-1; cdr3_aa: CASSLELAGNEQYF; cdr3_nt: TGCGCCAGCAGCTTGGAACTAGCGGGAAACGAGCAGTACTTC
d_call: NA; clone_size: NA; j_call: TRBJ1-1; v_call: TRBV9; cdr3_aa: CASSVEPRGLTNTEAFF; cdr3_nt: TGTGCCAGCAGCGTAGAACCTAGAGGGTTGACGAACACTGAAGCTTTCTTT
d_call: NA; clone_size: NA; j_call: TRBJ1-5; v_call: TRBV9; cdr3_aa: CASSVDGYSNQPQHF; cdr3_nt: TGTGCCAGCAGCGTCGACGGCTATAGCAATCAGCCCCAGCATTTT
d_call: NA; clone_size: NA; j_call: TRBJ1-5; v_call: TRBV7-9; cdr3_aa: CASSLSGPAPQHF; cdr3_nt: TGTGCCAGCAGCTTATCTGGGCCCGCGCCCCAGCATTTT
d_call: NA; clone_size: NA; j_call: TRBJ2-7; v_call: TRBV9; cdr3_aa: CASSVDRSYEQYF; cdr3_nt: TGTGCCAGCAGCGTCGACAGATCCTACGAGCAGTACTTC
d_call: NA; clone_size: NA; j_call: TRBJ2-7; v_call: TRBV4-1; cdr3_aa: CASSTDRAYEQYF; cdr3_nt: TGCGCCAGCAGCACGGACAGAGCCTACGAGCAGTACTTC
d_call: TRBD2; clone_size: NA; j_call: TRBJ2-3; v_call: TRBV30; cdr3_aa: CAWSVSLAGPTDTQYF; cdr3_nt: TGTGCCTGGAGTGTAAGCCTAGCGGGACCGACAGATACGCAGTATTTT
d_call: TRBD1; clone_size: NA; j_call: TRBJ1-5; v_call: TRBV27; cdr3_aa: CASRADRGDQPQHF; cdr3_nt: TGTGCCAGCAGGGCGGACAGGGGGGACCAGCCCCAGCATTTT
d_call: NA; clone_size: NA; j_call: TRBJ2-7; v_call: TRBV5-3; cdr3_aa: CASPGRPGSYEQYF; cdr3_nt: TGTGCCAGTCCAGGACGCCCCGGCTCCTACGAGCAGTACTTC
d_call: NA; clone_size: NA; j_call: TRBJ1-5; v_call: TRBV10-2; cdr3_aa: CASRYGQNQPQHF; cdr3_nt: TGCGCCAGCAGGTACGGACAGAATCAGCCCCAGCATTTT
d_call: NA; clone_size: NA; j_call: TRBJ2-3; v_call: TRBV7-2; cdr3_aa: CASSLSLLDGPSTDTQYF; cdr3_nt: TGTGCCAGCAGCCTATCCCTTCTCGACGGTCCTTCCACAGATACGCAGTATTTT
d_call: NA; clone_size: NA; j_call: TRBJ2-2; v_call: TRBV9; cdr3_aa: CASSGRNTGELFF; cdr3_nt: TGTGCCAGCAGCGGCAGGAACACCGGGGAGCTGTTTTTT
d_call: TRBD2; clone_size: NA; j_call: TRBJ2-1; v_call: TRBV28; cdr3_aa: CASSLSGGSYNEQFF; cdr3_nt: TGTGCCAGCAGTTTATCGGGGGGCTCCTACAATGAGCAGTTCTTC
d_call: TRBD1; clone_size: once; j_call: TRBJ1-2; v_call: TRBV27; cdr3_aa: CASSSTSGGITIIYGYTF; cdr3_nt: TGTGCCAGCAGTTCCACCTCAGGGGGGATCACAATAATCTATGGCTACACCTTC
d_call: NA; clone_size: NA; j_call: TRBJ2-2; v_call: TRBV30; cdr3_aa: CAWSVRGPGELFF; cdr3_nt: TGTGCCTGGAGTGTACGCGGGCCCGGGGAGCTGTTTTTT
d_call: NA; clone_size: NA; j_call: TRBJ1-3; v_call: TRBV21-1; cdr3_aa: CASSNSYSGNTIYF; cdr3_nt: TGTGCCAGCAGCAACTCGTACTCTGGAAACACCATATATTTT
d_call: NA; clone_size: NA; j_call: TRBJ2-3; v_call: TRBV7-2; cdr3_aa: CASSLVFSRGQGDTQYF; cdr3_nt: TGTGCCAGCAGCTTAGTTTTCTCTCGGGGGCAGGGAGATACGCAGTATTTT
d_call: NA; clone_size: NA; j_call: TRBJ1-4; v_call: TRBV18; cdr3_aa: CASSRGATNEKLFF; cdr3_nt: TGTGCCAGCTCACGGGGGGCGACTAATGAAAAACTGTTTTTT
d_call: TRBD1; clone_size: few; j_call: TRBJ1-5; v_call: TRBV5-1; cdr3_aa: CASSWDRDQPQHF; cdr3_nt: TGCGCCAGCAGCTGGGACAGAGATCAGCCCCAGCATTTT
d_call: TRBD1; clone_size: few; j_call: TRBJ1-4; v_call: TRBV5-4; cdr3_aa: CASSTWTGGSEKLFF; cdr3_nt: TGTGCCAGCAGCACGTGGACAGGGGGAAGTGAAAAACTGTTTTTT
d_call: TRBD1; clone_size: once; j_call: TRBJ1-1; v_call: TRBV18; cdr3_aa: CASSRDRATEAFF; cdr3_nt: TGTGCCAGCTCACGGGACAGGGCCACTGAAGCTTTCTTT
d_call: TRBD1; clone_size: NA; j_call: TRBJ1-5; v_call: TRBV6-1; cdr3_aa: CASSSLTGGREPQHF; cdr3_nt: TGTGCCAGCAGTTCCTTGACAGGGGGCAGGGAGCCCCAGCATTTT
d_call: NA; clone_size: NA; j_call: TRBJ1-5; v_call: TRBV7-2; cdr3_aa: CASSLSGFDNQPQHF; cdr3_nt: TGTGCCAGCAGCTTATCGGGGTTTGACAATCAGCCCCAGCATTTT
d_call: NA; clone_size: NA; j_call: TRBJ1-3; v_call: TRBV20-1; cdr3_aa: CSAWRVNTIYF; cdr3_nt: TGCAGTGCTTGGAGGGTGAACACCATATATTTT
d_call: NA; clone_size: NA; j_call: TRBJ1-4; v_call: TRBV5-1; cdr3_aa: CASSREGPATNEKLFF; cdr3_nt: TGCGCCAGCAGTCGTGAGGGCCCTGCAACTAATGAAAAACTGTTTTTT
d_call: NA; clone_size: once; j_call: TRBJ2-7; v_call: TRBV21-1; cdr3_aa: CASSKVTSGTVEQYF; cdr3_nt: TGTGCCAGCAGCAAAGTAACTAGCGGGACGGTCGAGCAGTACTTC
d_call: TRBD2; clone_size: NA; j_call: TRBJ2-7; v_call: TRBV2; cdr3_aa: CASSFQRGSSYEQYF; cdr3_nt: TGTGCCAGCAGTTTCCAGCGGGGGAGCTCCTACGAGCAGTACTTC
d_call: NA; clone_size: NA; j_call: TRBJ1-5; v_call: TRBV14; cdr3_aa: CASSQDRDQPQHF; cdr3_nt: TGTGCCAGCAGCCAAGATCGCGATCAGCCCCAGCATTTT
d_call: NA; clone_size: NA; j_call: TRBJ1-4; v_call: TRBV6-1; cdr3_aa: CASSEYKGLGEKLFF; cdr3_nt: TGTGCCAGCAGTGAATATAAGGGACTCGGTGAAAAACTGTTTTTT
d_call: TRBD1; clone_size: NA; j_call: TRBJ1-1; v_call: TRBV19; cdr3_aa: CASTTHRDRGRGTEAFF; cdr3_nt: TGTGCCAGTACCACCCACCGGGACAGGGGGCGCGGGACTGAAGCTTTCTTT
d_call: NA; clone_size: NA; j_call: TRBJ1-5; v_call: TRBV27; cdr3_aa: CASSLAGSNQPQHF; cdr3_nt: TGTGCCAGCAGTTTGGCCGGGTCCAATCAGCCCCAGCATTTT
d_call: TRBD1; clone_size: once; j_call: TRBJ1-1; v_call: TRBV7-8; cdr3_aa: CASSQGQGRLAFF; cdr3_nt: TGTGCCAGCAGCCAGGGACAGGGGAGATTGGCTTTCTTT
d_call: NA; clone_size: NA; j_call: TRBJ2-2; v_call: TRBV4-1; cdr3_aa: CASRSVGTGELFF; cdr3_nt: TGCGCCAGCCGCAGCGTTGGGACCGGGGAGCTGTTTTTT
d_call: TRBD2; clone_size: NA; j_call: TRBJ2-1; v_call: TRBV11-3; cdr3_aa: CASSEEGLATYNEQFF; cdr3_nt: TGTGCCAGCAGCGAAGAGGGACTAGCGACATACAATGAGCAGTTCTTC
d_call: NA; clone_size: NA; j_call: TRBJ1-6; v_call: TRBV6-1; cdr3_aa: CASKGIQERSPLHF; cdr3_nt: TGTGCCAGCAAGGGAATACAGGAAAGATCACCCCTCCACTTT
d_call: NA; clone_size: NA; j_call: TRBJ2-7; v_call: TRBV10-1; cdr3_aa: CASRFRGGSGTSYEQYF; cdr3_nt: TGCGCCAGCAGGTTTAGAGGGGGAAGCGGAACCTCCTACGAGCAGTACTTC
d_call: TRBD1; clone_size: NA; j_call: TRBJ1-5; v_call: TRBV19; cdr3_aa: CASIPQGDHSNQPQHF; cdr3_nt: TGTGCCAGTATCCCACAGGGGGATCATAGCAATCAGCCCCAGCATTTT
d_call: NA; clone_size: NA; j_call: TRBJ2-7; v_call: TRBV7-2; cdr3_aa: CASSLWGGEQYF; cdr3_nt: TGTGCCAGCAGCTTATGGGGAGGCGAGCAGTACTTC
d_call: TRBD2; clone_size: NA; j_call: TRBJ2-1; v_call: TRBV10-3; cdr3_aa: CAISGTSGSYNEQFF; cdr3_nt: TGTGCCATCAGTGGGACTAGCGGGAGTTACAATGAGCAGTTCTTC
d_call: NA; clone_size: NA; j_call: TRBJ1-1; v_call: TRBV12-5; cdr3_aa: CASGLVRLLNTEAFF; cdr3_nt: TGTGCTAGTGGTTTGGTGCGGCTCCTGAACACTGAAGCTTTCTTT
d_call: NA; clone_size: NA; j_call: TRBJ2-6; v_call: TRBV19; cdr3_aa: CASRVGTSGANVLTF; cdr3_nt: TGTGCCAGTAGGGTGGGGACCTCTGGGGCCAACGTCCTGACTTTC
d_call: NA; clone_size: NA; j_call: TRBJ1-2; v_call: TRBV7-9; cdr3_aa: CASSLRRGNYGYTF; cdr3_nt: TGTGCCAGCAGCCTTCGCAGGGGAAACTATGGCTACACCTTC
d_call: NA; clone_size: NA; j_call: TRBJ1-4; v_call: TRBV7-6; cdr3_aa: CASSLAPQGREKLFF; cdr3_nt: TGTGCCAGCAGCTTAGCCCCCCAGGGTCGGGAAAAACTGTTTTTT
d_call: NA; clone_size: once; j_call: TRBJ1-5; v_call: TRBV18; cdr3_aa: CASSLTARDQPQHF; cdr3_nt: TGTGCCAGCTCCCTGACAGCGAGGGACCAGCCCCAGCATTTT
d_call: NA; clone_size: once; j_call: TRBJ2-2; v_call: TRBV30; cdr3_aa: CAWTLLEWGGGTGELFF; cdr3_nt: TGTGCCTGGACCCTCCTGGAGTGGGGTGGGGGAACCGGGGAGCTGTTTTTT
d_call: TRBD1; clone_size: NA; j_call: TRBJ1-1; v_call: TRBV19; cdr3_aa: CASRRQGLNTEAFF; cdr3_nt: TGTGCCAGTAGGAGACAGGGACTGAACACTGAAGCTTTCTTT
d_call: TRBD2; clone_size: NA; j_call: TRBJ2-3; v_call: TRBV15; cdr3_aa: CATSRGTSGRAGKDTQYF; cdr3_nt: TGTGCCACCAGCAGAGGGACTAGCGGGAGGGCCGGGAAAGATACGCAGTATTTT
d_call: TRBD1; clone_size: NA; j_call: TRBJ1-2; v_call: TRBV7-9; cdr3_aa: CASRRGLEDGYTF; cdr3_nt: TGTGCCAGCCGAAGGGGGCTTGAGGATGGCTACACCTTC
d_call: NA; clone_size: NA; j_call: TRBJ1-3; v_call: TRBV12-5; cdr3_aa: CASTPDTFSGNTIYF; cdr3_nt: TGTGCTAGTACGCCTGACACCTTCTCTGGAAACACCATATATTTT
d_call: TRBD1; clone_size: NA; j_call: TRBJ1-2; v_call: TRBV29-1; cdr3_aa: CSVELRDSYGYTF; cdr3_nt: TGCAGCGTTGAACTCCGGGACAGCTATGGCTACACCTTC